This entry concerns a single T cell receptor beta chain. The data belong to a study of blood T cell repertoires in COVID-19. Sequenced by immunoSEQ multiplex PCR; TCRdb stores in-frame clones only, minus some. The sample records 200,000 to 300,000 clones, approximately 84% being singletons. Germline V gene data show CDR1 as LNHDA and CDR2 as SQIVND (reference sequence). This CDR3 is built from 14 residues. V lost 1 base and J lost 3, with 10 bases in between. This chain connects TRBV19 to TRBJ2-7, with D tentatively TRBD1 (6 bases). The receptor was isolated from a man between 50 and 59 years old with acute or convalescent COVID-19. Specimen: peripheral blood. This CDR3 reads CASSIVRGNYEQYF. In nucleotides, the CDR3 is TGTGCCAGTAGTATAGTCAGGGGCAACTACGAGCAGTACTTC.